The sequence of this T cell receptor beta chain was determined in a study of CD8+CD57+ T cells in acquired aplastic anemia. About the research overall: Isolated CD4+ and CD8+ cells, once sorted, yielded DNA averaging 3.2 ug.

Worth noting for this clonotype: Its specificity is not known.

CD8+CD57+ cell expansion, shown by flow cytometry, had occurred in the patients selected for sequencing. In all patients, the disease was severe acquired aplastic anemia. By the time of blood sampling, patients had still received no therapy. Germline CDR1 is KGHDR and CDR2 is SFDVKD. Losses at the gene ends were 3 bases for V and 4 bases for J; bases not matched to a gene: 6. CDR3 length: 16 amino acids. Profiles of TCR beta VDJ and CDR3 were generated from a genomic DNA template. TCRdb reprocessed the reads via MiXCR and lists one record per CDR3 protein. This table has 150,000 to 180,000 distinct CDR3 sequences, roughly 49% appearing once. Study-level findings and limits: Between patients and controls, CD8+ Simpson's diversity did not vary significantly.

The TCR was taken from a human donor with aplastic anemia. Input material: sorted CD4+, CD8+, or CD8+CD57+ T cells (not recorded which) from PBMCs. This chain links TRBV24-1 with TRBJ2-3, with 10 bases lining up with TRBD2. The CDR3 here is CATSDAAGGHADTQYF. The DNA for the CDR3 is TGTGCCACCAGTGATGCAGCGGGAGGGCACGCAGATACGCAGTATTTT.